This is a list of T cell receptor beta chains from one sample in a study of OX40 agonist ivuxolimab in advanced cancers. The protocol was immunoSEQ multiplex PCR, while the TCRdb copy is restricted to in-frame clones and leaves out a portion. Here the sample spans 65,000 to 90,000 clones, 80% to 95% being singletons. The material was CD4+ or CD8+ T cells sorted from blood, obtained in a trial of the OX40 agonist ivuxolimab. The source of these receptors is an adult with an advanced solid tumor such as melanoma, head and neck, liver or kidney cancer. The CDR3 runs from the conserved cysteine through the conserved F or W. For some rows the clone size is stated as once, few or many, or as a class when expanded; others skip it.

size,V,CDR3
NA,TRBV10-1,CASKAPRPDGQTQYF
NA,TRBV5-1,CASSLFLGSAYEQYF
NA,TRBV5-3,CARSPEGSRGSNTEAFF
NA,TRBV7-3,CASSPGPGENTGELFF
NA,TRBV10-3,CAISESNSRSNQPQHF
NA,TRBV7-2,CASSLELSGRETQYF
NA,TRBV7-8,CASSSKAGTGGAWQGYTF
NA,TRBV5-1,CASSPNDRGETQYF
NA,TRBV13,CASLKTDSAYNEQFF
NA,TRBV4-1,CASSQRSSGGTDTQYF
NA,TRBV5-4,CASSRWGTRSGPGELFF
NA,TRBV7-9,CASSLDPGWDNYGYTF
NA,TRBV6-4,CASSGMPGQNNYEQYF
once,TRBV19,CASTLNGKLFF
NA,TRBV11-2,CASSSHGDTQYF
NA,TRBV27,CASSSRGVADTQYF
NA,TRBV9,CASSVGELRAKNIQYF
NA,TRBV19,CASTSWDSSGNTIYF
NA,TRBV5-1,CASSLTDSYGYTF
NA,TRBV30,CVGQGVGYTF
NA,TRBV2,CASSWTGPGNTIYF
NA,TRBV13,CASSLRADRPYEQYF
NA,TRBV4-1,CASSPEGELYNSPLHF
NA,TRBV4-1,CASSQVGTGGGETQYF
NA,TRBV27,CASSPSVGESGNTIYF
NA,TRBV29-1,CSVEAESSYEQYF
NA,TRBV27,CASSLTGVPPVYEQYF
NA,TRBV13,CASSPWEGSGEKLFF
NA,TRBV12-5,CASGLVQGATGELFF
NA,TRBV15,CATSRDSVGLQETQYF
NA,TRBV7-9,CASSLGPLTMNEKLFF
NA,TRBV9,CASSVSGGPGNEQFF
NA,TRBV19,CASSIVPVETNEKLFF
NA,TRBV29-1,CSVEKRGTQETQYF
NA,TRBV27,CASGRAETYEQYF
NA,TRBV27,CASSLQRGHAEAFF
NA,TRBV10-3,CAISGSGTSGGALYEQYF
NA,TRBV12-5,CASVTGGANGELFF
NA,TRBV19,CASSIVGGGEAFF
NA,TRBV4-3,CASSQDPHGGDQETQYF
few,TRBV5-1,CASSLFLNTEAFF
NA,TRBV27,CASSLQVLQDNEQFF
NA,TRBV27,CASSFSRWGTEAFF
NA,TRBV5-1,CASRWTSGSYNEQFF
once,TRBV13,CASSFSRTGRYEQYF
NA,TRBV19,CASSIGGGAGVVYF
NA,TRBV5-8,CASSFHPDSSYEQYF
NA,TRBV6-5,CASSSPGEGYEQYF
NA,TRBV27,CASSWGIGIGEYF